The clone carrying this T cell receptor (beta chain) occurred a few times. The antigen remains undetermined. One base away lies a much larger clone, so this may be a sequencing read error. The sample is drawn from a study of blood T cells in healthy people across ages. Together with a sample-barcoded 5' primer, a J-beta primer mix was included in a second PCR lasting about 6 to 12 cycles. A 12-random-nucleotide template-switch adaptor tagged each cDNA molecule. MiXCR, applied by TCRdb to the 5' RACE reads, yields one record per CDR3 protein. The data hold approximately 760,000 distinct CDR3 sequences, with around 25% observed a single time. Trimming removed 0 bases at V and 4 bases at J, with 6 bases between. Germline lookup yields CDR1 MDHEN and CDR2 SYDVKM. This CDR3 has 13 residues. Isolation yielded PBMCs, at least 6.5 million per sample, in every case. Study results and caveats: Compared with aged donors, long-lived donors showed fewer expanded clones, suggesting selection.

A further study also used this sample, focusing on T cells of mothers and their children.

The rearrangement uses TRBV28 and TRBJ2-5; D not resolved. This clonotype originated in a boy aged 10-17 years in good health. Sequences were obtained from blood. The CDR3 reads CASSLWGLETQYF. In DNA form, the CDR3 reads TGTGCCAGCAGTTTATGGGGGTTAGAGACCCAGTACTTC.